Listed below are T cell receptor beta chains from one sample, sequenced in a study of blood T cell repertoires in COVID-19. Generated by immunoSEQ multiplex PCR, the TCRdb table keeps only in-frame clones and is missing some. This sample yields about 280,000 clones, of which about 89% are seen a single time; 0.94% belongs to the top ten. Material: peripheral blood. These receptors originate from a woman in her thirties or forties who had recovered from COVID-19. The CDR3 runs from the conserved cysteine through the conserved F or W. A D gene is named only where the DNA matches it firmly. Clone size is given for some rows only: seen once, a few or many times, or a class if the clone is expanded.

d_call j_call v_call clone_size cdr3_nt cdr3_aa
. TRBJ2-3 TRBV2 . TGTGCCAGCAGTGAATATAGCCCGAGCACAGATACGCAGTATTTT CASSEYSPSTDTQYF
. TRBJ2-1 TRBV21-1 many TGTGCCAGCAGCATAAAGCGGGAGCGCCGGGGCCATGAGCAGTTCTTC CASSIKRERRGHEQFF
. TRBJ2-1 TRBV21-1 once TGTGCCAAGGCAGGGCGACCCTACAATGAGCAGTTCTTC CAKAGRPYNEQFF
TRBD2 TRBJ2-7 TRBV14 . TGTGCCAGCAGCCAAGGGGGACTAGCGGGAGGCCCGAGCTCCTACGAGCAGTACTTC CASSQGGLAGGPSSYEQYF
TRBD1 TRBJ2-3 TRBV28 . TGTGCCAGCACTTTAGGACAGGGCACAGATACGCAGTATTTT CASTLGQGTDTQYF
. TRBJ2-1 TRBV30 . TGTGCCTGGTCGACAGGTCGACAAAATGAGCAGTTCTTC CAWSTGRQNEQFF
. TRBJ1-1 TRBV6-6 once TGTGCCAGCAGACGACAGGCCTTGAACACTGAAGCTTTCTTT CASRRQALNTEAFF
. TRBJ1-5 TRBV6-5 . TGTGCCAGCAGTCCCCCCTCCCTCAATCAGCCCCAGCATTTT CASSPPSLNQPQHF
. TRBJ1-2 TRBV6-5 . TGTGCCAGCAGTTACTCCTCCAGTTCGGAGGGTGGCTACACCTTC CASSYSSSSEGGYTF
. TRBJ2-1 TRBV6-2/TRBV6-3 . TGTGCCAGCAGTCCCTGGAGAGCGGAGAGCTCCTACAATGAGCAGTTCTTC CASSPWRAESSYNEQFF
. TRBJ2-1 TRBV24-1 . TGTGCCACCAGTGGTGGACCCTATCGAGGGAATGAGCAGTTCTTC CATSGGPYRGNEQFF
TRBD1 TRBJ1-5 TRBV6-5 once TGTGCCAGCAGGGCTGACAGGGTCGGGAATCAGCCCCAGCATTTT CASRADRVGNQPQHF
TRBD2 TRBJ2-1 TRBV3-1/TRBV3-2 . TGTGCCAGCACCTCTAGCGGATCCTCCTACAATGAGCAGTTCTTC CASTSSGSSYNEQFF
TRBD1 TRBJ2-1 TRBV7-6 . TGTGCCAGCAGCTTAGGACAGGGGGTCGATGAGCAGTTCTTC CASSLGQGVDEQFF
. TRBJ2-2 TRBV4-1 . TGCGCCAGCAGCCAAGGCCCAGGGGCCGGGGAGCTGTTTTTT CASSQGPGAGELFF
. TRBJ2-1 TRBV28 . TGTGCCAGCCGTTTACCCGGGGTTGGGAGCTCCTACAATGAGCAGTTCTTC CASRLPGVGSSYNEQFF